The T cell receptor (beta chain) described here comes from a study of cytomegalovirus exposure and HLA in healthy donors. Study results and caveats: A list of 150 or so TCR beta chains associated with cytomegalovirus was given. Reported results showed that the classifier diagnosed cytomegalovirus status with high specificity and sensitivity.

PCR used 60 Vbeta primers and 13 Jbeta primers. The assay was immunoSEQ multiplex PCR, and TCRdb's table has in-frame clones only and misses some. In all, the sample yields around 97,000 clones. On this clone itself: Its target is not known.

CDR3 size: 14 residues. Per germline, CDR1 SEHNR and CDR2 FQNEAQ (reference sequence). Trimming left V 5 bases short and J 3 bases short, with 13 bases between. The clonotype was recovered from a man between 40 and 49 years old in good health and CMV-seronegative. The chain recombines TRBV7-9 with TRBJ2-5, with D possibly matching TRBD1 (5 bases). The sequenced material came from PBMCs. CDR3 residues: CASSLRQTEETQYF. CDR3 nucleotides: TGTGCCAGCAGCCTCAGACAGACTGAAGAGACCCAGTACTTC.